Shown below are 17 T cell receptor beta chains from a single sample sequenced in a study of T-cell memory formation after mild COVID-19. MiXCR, applied by TCRdb to the 5' RACE reads, yields one record per CDR3 protein. The sample consists of 110,000 or so distinct CDR3 sequences, roughly a sixth of them appearing once. Specimen: PBMCs or a T cell subset sorted from them (not recorded which). The origin of the receptors is a young man who had mild COVID-19 (a few samples of this study predate the infection). Cell type and time point are not known.

In this sample, this clonotype turned up a few times. The V call is TRBV4-3, the J call TRBJ1-2; 8 bases align to TRBD1. Germline loops: CDR1 LGHNA, CDR2 YSLEER. Trimming removed 0 bases from V and 4 bases from J; junction bases left unmatched: 4. The CDR3 spans 15 residues. CDR3 sequence (DNA): TGCGCCAGCAGCCAAGAGAGACAGGGGTCCTATGGCTACACCTTC. As protein: CASSQERQGSYGYTF.

This chain links TRBV2 with TRBJ1-4; D remains ambiguous. Trimming cost V 3 bases and J 4 bases, with 6 bases left between them. The CDR3 is made up of 13 amino acids. CDR1 and CDR2 (germline): SNHLY, FYNNEI. In nucleotides, the CDR3 is TGTGCCAGCAGTGACAGCGGTAATGAAAAACTGTTTTTT. Amino acids: CASSDSGNEKLFF.

This chain connects TRBV4-3 to TRBJ2-3, with 13 positions matching TRBD2. This CDR3 is 17 amino acids long. Germline lookup yields CDR1 LGHNA and CDR2 YSLEER. The J segment lost 2 bases and the V segment lost 4 bases, leaving 6 bases of the junction unmatched. CDR3 region: CASSRMTSGGITDTQYF. Written as DNA, the CDR3 is TGCGCCAGCAGCCGGATGACTAGCGGGGGGATCACAGATACGCAGTATTTT.

The chain carries TRBV28 and TRBJ1-2, with 10 bases fitting TRBD1. The CDR3 totals 13 residues. The germline CDR1 and CDR2 sequences are MDHEN and SYDVKM. Trimming removed 5 bases from V and 7 bases from J; junction bases left unmatched: 4. CDR3 nucleotides: TGTGCCAGCAGTGGACAGGGGGAAGGTGGCTACACCTTC. Amino acid sequence: CASSGQGEGGYTF.

The chain is built from TRBV5-1 and TRBJ1-1; the D is unclear. V gave up 1 base and J gave up 0 bases, with 10 bases separating them. The CDR3 is 15 residues long. The germline gives CDR1 SGHRS, CDR2 YFSETQ. Here the CDR3 DNA reads TGCGCCAGCAGCTTGAGATGGACCATGAACACTGAAGCTTTCTTT. Translated: CASSLRWTMNTEAFF.

The chain combines TRBV29-1 with TRBJ1-5; 7 bases are a match to TRBD1. The germline CDR1 and CDR2 sequences are SQVTM and ANQGSEA. V lost 6 bases, J lost 0 bases, and 8 bases stayed unmatched. The CDR3 runs to 15 residues. For the CDR3, the DNA is TGCAGCGTCTCATTTGGGACAGCTAGCAATCAGCCCCAGCATTTT. Residues: CSVSFGTASNQPQHF.

This clonotype was recorded many times. The V gene is TRBV7-2, the J gene TRBJ2-7; TRBD1 agrees at 7 bases. The CDR3 totals 16 residues. V lost 6 bases, J lost 0 bases, and 11 bases stayed unmatched. Germline V gives CDR1 SGHTA, CDR2 FQGNSA. The CDR3 reads CASSITGTVLSYEQYF. DNA of the CDR3: TGTGCCAGCAGTATCACCGGGACAGTCCTCTCCTACGAGCAGTACTTC. Supplemented by reference TRBV7-2 and TRBJ2-7, the full variable domain reads GAGVSQSPSNKVTEKGKDVELRCDPISGHTALYWYRQSLGQGLEFLIYFQGNSAPDKSGLPSDRFSAERTGGSVSTLTIQRTQQEDSAVYLCASSITGTVLSYEQYFGPGTRLTVT.

V gene TRBV20-1 combines with J gene TRBJ1-1; 7 nucleotides align to TRBD1. V lost 5 bases to trimming and J lost 0 bases; unmatched junction nucleotides: 6. Germline assignment: CDR1 DFQATT and CDR2 SNEGSKA (reference sequence). The length of the CDR3 is 14 residues. CDR3 sequence: CSARRGPVNTEAFF. In DNA form, the CDR3 reads TGCAGTGCTCGGAGGGGGCCTGTGAACACTGAAGCTTTCTTT.

The genes are TRBV2 and TRBJ2-5; D may match TRBD1 or TRBD2 (6 bases each). The CDR3 length is 15 residues. Trimming stripped 4 bases from V and 5 bases from J, with 17 bases between. The V gene's germline CDR1 is SNHLY and CDR2 FYNNEI. This CDR3 is CASSVPRGLRETQYF. CDR3 in DNA: TGTGCCAGCAGTGTTCCCAGGGGACTTCGGGAGACCCAGTACTTC. The whole variable domain, filled in from reference TRBV2 and TRBJ2-5, reads EPEVTQTPSHQVTQMGQEVILRCVPISNHLYFYWYRQILGQKVEFLVSFYNNEISEKSEIFDDQFSVERPDGSNFTLKIRSTKLEDSAMYFCASSVPRGLRETQYFGPGTRLLVL.

This clonotype came up many times. The rearrangement uses TRBV9 and TRBJ2-3; 11 bases line up with TRBD2. This CDR3 region has 14 residues. In germline, CDR1 is SGDLS, CDR2 YYNGEE. V gave up 4 bases and J gave up 4 bases; unmatched junction bases: 2. CDR3 coding DNA: TGTGCCAGCAGCTTGACTAGCGGGGCAGATACGCAGTATTTT. As protein: CASSLTSGADTQYF. Drawing the rest from reference TRBV9 and TRBJ2-3, the complete variable domain is DSGVTQTPKHLITATGQRVTLRCSPRSGDLSVYWYQQSLDQGLQFLIQYYNGEERAKGNILERFSAQQFPDLHSELNLSSLELGDSALYFCASSLTSGADTQYFGPGTRLTVL.

CDR3 sequence: CASSLGALSNEKLFF. The DNA for the CDR3 is TGCGCCAGCAGCTTGGGGGCCTTATCCAATGAAAAACTGTTTTTT. The rearrangement uses TRBV5-1 and TRBJ1-4; D ambiguous. V was pared by 0 bases and J by 5 bases, with 11 bases between. This CDR3 region has 15 residues. Looked up from germline, CDR1 is SGHRS and CDR2 is YFSETQ.

This clonotype came up many times. The chain joins TRBV7-9 to TRBJ1-5; D call uncertain. V gave up 5 bases and J gave up 0 bases, with 17 bases separating them. This CDR3 has 17 residues. Germline V CDR1 and CDR2: SEHNR, FQNEAQ (reference sequence). For the CDR3, the DNA is TGTGCCAGCAGCACCGGAGCCCCGCTCGTTAGCAATCAGCCCCAGCATTTT. Amino acid sequence: CASSTGAPLVSNQPQHF.

V and J are TRBV12-3 or TRBV12-4 and TRBJ1-4, with TRBD1 matching 7 bases. Trimming cost V 6 bases and J 3 bases; bases outside gene matches: 4. The CDR3 runs to 14 residues. CDR3 loop: CASRRGRANEKLFF. Here the CDR3 DNA reads TGTGCCAGCAGGAGGGGGCGTGCTAATGAAAAACTGTTTTTT.

The chain combines TRBV11-2 with TRBJ1-5; D call uncertain. From germline, CDR1 is SGHAT and CDR2 FQNNGV. The CDR3 totals 14 residues. V was clipped by 1 base and J by 6 bases, with 10 bases between them. DNA for the CDR3: TGTGCCAGCAGCTTAGGTCTGACGTTTCAGCCCCAGCATTTT. Amino acid sequence: CASSLGLTFQPQHF.

This clonotype has just a few counts. The chain combines TRBV5-1 with TRBJ1-5, with D uncertain. The ends were cut back, 4 bases at V and 7 bases at J, with 18 bases in the middle. Per the germline V gene, CDR1 is SGHRS and CDR2 is YFSETQ. The length of the CDR3 is 15 residues. CDR3 protein: CASSRSGGLFQPQHF. CDR3 bases: TGCGCCAGCAGCAGGTCGGGCGGCCTCTTCCAGCCCCAGCATTTT. The variable domain in full, with the rest retrieved from reference TRBV5-1 and TRBJ1-5, is KAGVTQTPRYLIKTRGQQVTLSCSPISGHRSVSWYQQTPGQGLQFLFEYFSETQRNKGNFPGRFSGRQFSNSRSEMNVSTLELGDSALYLCASSRSGGLFQPQHFGDGTRLSIL.

This rearrangement joins TRBV5-1 to TRBJ2-7, with TRBD2 matching over 9 bases. Germline V lookup: CDR1 SGHRS, CDR2 YFSETQ. The CDR3 spans 14 residues. The J segment lost 0 bases and the V segment lost 4 bases, leaving 2 bases of the junction unmatched. This chain's CDR3 is CASSSSGSSYEQYV. The DNA of the CDR3 is TGCGCCAGCAGCAGTAGCGGGAGCTCCTACGAGCAGTACGTC.

The sample holds a few counts of this clonotype. The rearrangement uses TRBV4-3 and TRBJ2-1; perhaps D is TRBD1 or TRBD2 (5 bases each). Germline CDR1 reads LGHNA; CDR2 reads YSLEER. Trimming shortened V by 4 bases and J by 7 bases, and 20 bases separated the two germline ends. This CDR3 region has 16 residues. The DNA of the CDR3 is TGCGCCAGCAGCCCAAGAGAGGGGCGCGGAGGTAATGAGCAGTTCTTC. This sequence encodes CASSPREGRGGNEQFF.